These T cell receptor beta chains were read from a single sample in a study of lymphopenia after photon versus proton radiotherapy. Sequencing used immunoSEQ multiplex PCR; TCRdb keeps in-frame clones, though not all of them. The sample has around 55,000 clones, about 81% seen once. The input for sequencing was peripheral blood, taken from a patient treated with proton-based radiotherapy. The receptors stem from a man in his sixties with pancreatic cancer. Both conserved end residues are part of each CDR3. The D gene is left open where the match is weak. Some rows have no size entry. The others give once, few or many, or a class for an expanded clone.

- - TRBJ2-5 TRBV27 CASSRGGSQETQYF TGTGCCAGCAGCCGAGGGGGGTCCCAAGAGACCCAGTACTTC
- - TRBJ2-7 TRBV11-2 CASSLAGSSYEQYF TGTGCCAGCAGCTTAGCCGGCAGCTCCTACGAGCAGTACTTC
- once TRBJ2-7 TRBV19 CASSIDRRSTYEQYF TGTGCCAGTAGTATAGATCGGCGCAGTACCTACGAGCAGTACTTC
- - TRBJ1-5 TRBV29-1 CSVIMSDGPSNQPQHF TGCAGCGTTATTATGTCTGACGGCCCTAGCAATCAGCCCCAGCATTTT
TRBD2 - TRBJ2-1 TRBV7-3 CASSLGTSNEQFF TGTGCCAGCAGCTTAGGGACTAGCAATGAGCAGTTCTTC
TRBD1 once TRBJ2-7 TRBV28 CASSPWTGGNYEQYF TGTGCCAGCAGTCCATGGACAGGGGGCAACTACGAGCAGTACTTC
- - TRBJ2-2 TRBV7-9 CASSSERESGELFF TGTGCCAGCAGCTCCGAACGGGAGTCCGGGGAGCTGTTTTTT
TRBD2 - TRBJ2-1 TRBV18 CASSPSVAGVYNEQFF TGTGCCAGCTCACCCTCAGTAGCGGGGGTCTACAATGAGCAGTTCTTC
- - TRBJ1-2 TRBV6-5 CATGRTLGGYTF TGTGCCACCGGACGGACGCTGGGTGGCTACACCTTC
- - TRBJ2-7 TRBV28 CASSVTGPGDYEQYF TGTGCCAGCAGTGTAACAGGACCGGGTGATTACGAGCAGTACTTC
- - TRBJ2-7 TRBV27 CASSLYEQYF TGTGCCAGCAGTTTATACGAGCAGTACTTC
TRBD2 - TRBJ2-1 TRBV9 CASSVRAGVRNEQFF TGTGCCAGCAGCGTACGAGCGGGAGTTCGCAATGAGCAGTTCTTC
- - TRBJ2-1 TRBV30 CAWRPGQFYNEQFF TGTGCCTGGAGACCCGGGCAGTTCTACAATGAGCAGTTCTTC
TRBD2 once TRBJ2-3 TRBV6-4 CASSPGTSGGTDTQYF TGTGCCAGCAGTCCCGGGACTAGCGGAGGCACAGATACGCAGTATTTT
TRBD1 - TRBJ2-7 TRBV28 CASSRRPGQGAYEQYF TGTGCCAGCAGCCGACGGCCGGGACAGGGGGCTTACGAGCAGTACTTC
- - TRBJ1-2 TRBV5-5 CASSQIGGRASYGYTF TGTGCCAGCAGTCAAATCGGCGGCAGGGCAAGCTATGGCTACACCTTC
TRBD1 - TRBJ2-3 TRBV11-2 CASSPGQSTDTQYF TGTGCCAGCAGCCCGGGACAGTCCACAGATACGCAGTATTTT
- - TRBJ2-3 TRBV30 CAWGMDTQYF TGTGCCTGGGGAATGGATACGCAGTATTTT
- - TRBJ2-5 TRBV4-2 CASSQDGLTGETQYF TGTGCCAGCAGCCAAGATGGACTCACCGGGGAGACCCAGTACTTC
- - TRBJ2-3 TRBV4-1 CASSQRQGRTDTQYF TGCGCCAGCAGCCAGCGGCAGGGGCGCACAGATACGCAGTATTTT
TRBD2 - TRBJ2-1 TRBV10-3 CAIRGTSVYNEQFF TGTGCCATTAGAGGGACTAGCGTGTACAATGAGCAGTTCTTC
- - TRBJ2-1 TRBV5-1 CASSPGLYNEQFF TGCGCCAGCAGCCCAGGACTTTACAATGAGCAGTTCTTC
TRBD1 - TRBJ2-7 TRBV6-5 CASSPPGQRYEQYF TGTGCCAGCAGCCCACCGGGACAGAGATACGAGCAGTACTTC
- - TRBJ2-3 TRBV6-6 CASSRDSTDTQYF TGTGCCAGCAGTAGGGACAGCACAGATACGCAGTATTTT
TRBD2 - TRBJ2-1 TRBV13 CASIRLTSGRQIHEQFF TGTGCCAGCATCCGTCTGACTAGCGGGAGGCAGATTCATGAGCAGTTCTTC
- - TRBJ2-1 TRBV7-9 CASSPSNEQFF TGTGCCAGCAGCCCCTCCAATGAGCAGTTCTTC
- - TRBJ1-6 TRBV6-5 CASSQGPINSPLHF TGTGCCAGCAGTCAGGGACCGATAAATTCACCCCTCCACTTT
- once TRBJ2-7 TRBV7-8 CASAKGLGEQYF TGTGCCAGCGCCAAAGGGTTAGGTGAGCAGTACTTC
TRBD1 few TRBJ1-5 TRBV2 CASRGTGANQPQHF TGTGCCAGCAGAGGGACAGGGGCTAATCAGCCCCAGCATTTT
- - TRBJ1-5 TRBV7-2 CASSLDDQPQHF TGTGCCAGCAGCTTGGATGATCAGCCCCAGCATTTT
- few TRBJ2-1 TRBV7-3 CASSLNGRVYNEQFF TGTGCCAGCAGCTTAAACGGGAGAGTCTACAATGAGCAGTTCTTC
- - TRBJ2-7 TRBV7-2 CASSLADAYEQYF TGTGCCAGCAGCTTAGCGGACGCCTACGAGCAGTACTTC
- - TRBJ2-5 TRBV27 CASSFRPKSERETQYF TGTGCCAGCAGTTTTCGCCCCAAGAGCGAGCGGGAGACCCAGTACTTC
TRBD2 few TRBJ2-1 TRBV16 CASSVVAGVDEQFF TGTGCCAGCAGCGTGGTAGCGGGAGTAGATGAGCAGTTCTTC
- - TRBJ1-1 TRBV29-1 CGTGVKGTEAFF TGCGGTACGGGGGTCAAGGGCACTGAAGCTTTCTTT
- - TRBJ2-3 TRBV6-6 CASSYGQSTDTQYF TGTGCCAGCAGTTACGGGCAGAGCACAGATACGCAGTATTTT
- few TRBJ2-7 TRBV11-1 CASSLGPGLIYEQYF TGTGCCAGCAGCTTAGGCCCGGGACTTATCTACGAGCAGTACTTC
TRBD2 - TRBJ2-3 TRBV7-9 CASSLSGRISTDTQYF TGTGCCAGCAGCTTGTCCGGGAGGATTAGCACAGATACGCAGTATTTT
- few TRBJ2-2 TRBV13 CASSLTGRDTGELFF TGTGCCAGCAGCTTGACAGGGAGGGACACCGGGGAGCTGTTTTTT
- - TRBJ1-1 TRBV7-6 CASRPTGNTEAFF TGTGCCAGCAGGCCGACAGGGAACACTGAAGCTTTCTTT
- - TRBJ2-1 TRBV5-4 CASSLETRGGEQFF TGTGCCAGCAGCTTGGAGACTAGAGGCGGTGAGCAGTTCTTC
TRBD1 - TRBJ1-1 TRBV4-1 CASSPRQGSQRAEAFF TGCGCCAGCAGCCCCCGACAGGGCTCCCAGAGGGCTGAAGCTTTCTTT
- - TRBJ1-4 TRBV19 CATYDPGLTNEKLFF TGTGCCACCTACGACCCGGGACTGACTAATGAAAAACTGTTTTTT
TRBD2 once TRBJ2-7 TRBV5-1 CASSPGGGSPYEQYF TGCGCCAGCAGCCCCGGGGGAGGGTCCCCTTACGAGCAGTACTTC
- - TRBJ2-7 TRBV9 CASSVGLGYEQYF TGTGCCAGCAGCGTAGGGCTAGGCTACGAGCAGTACTTC
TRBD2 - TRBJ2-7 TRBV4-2 CASSQEIGGGPYEQYF TGTGCCAGCAGCCAAGAGATTGGCGGGGGACCCTACGAGCAGTACTTC
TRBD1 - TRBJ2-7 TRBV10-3 CAITETGAGYEQYF TGTGCCATCACCGAGACAGGGGCGGGGTACGAGCAGTACTTC
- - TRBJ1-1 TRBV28 CASSFPGATEAFF TGTGCCAGCAGTTTCCCGGGGGCCACTGAAGCTTTCTTT
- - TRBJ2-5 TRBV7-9 CASSLVAGQRETQYF TGTGCCAGCAGCTTAGTCGCAGGGCAGCGAGAGACCCAGTACTTC
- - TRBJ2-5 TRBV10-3 CATGVAGVRGETQYF TGTGCCACCGGGGTGGCCGGGGTAAGAGGAGAGACCCAGTACTTC
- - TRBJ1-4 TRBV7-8 CASSPGWEKLFF TGTGCCAGCAGCCCGGGATGGGAAAAACTGTTTTTT
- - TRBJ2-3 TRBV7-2 CASSLTKGDTQYF TGTGCCAGCAGCCTGACAAAGGGGGATACGCAGTATTTT
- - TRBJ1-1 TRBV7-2 CASSLGMNTEAFF TGTGCCAGCAGCTTAGGAATGAACACTGAAGCTTTCTTT
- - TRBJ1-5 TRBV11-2 CASSLGRNNQPQHF TGTGCCAGCAGCTTAGGACGGAACAATCAGCCCCAGCATTTT
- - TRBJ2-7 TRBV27 CASSLETGHYEQYF TGTGCCAGCAGTTTAGAGACAGGCCACTACGAGCAGTACTTC
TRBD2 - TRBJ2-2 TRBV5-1 CASSPSASGRPGELFF TGCGCCAGCAGCCCCTCGGCTAGCGGGAGACCCGGGGAGCTGTTTTTT